This note documents a single TCR beta chain sequence. No antigen is known for it. This entry is derived from a study of T cell repertoires in cytomegalovirus infection. Study-level background: Selected CMV epitopes included recently identified HLA-C-restricted ones as well as well-studied HLA-B-restricted ones.

Study-level points and caveats: CMV-specific HLA-C-restricted TCR beta clonotypes dominated the ex vivo response. Cumulative public TCR beta family frequency identified CMV carriers with the relevant HLA.

MiXCR, run by TCRdb on the reads, gives a single entry per CDR3 protein. The sample lists hundreds of thousands of distinct CDR3 sequences, 30% to 35% occurring once. Sequenced here: cultured PBMCs, sampled from culture after CMV antigen stimulation. The TCR sequence derives from a human donor in good health (CMV status not recorded). Some clones in this sample may be carry-over from other donors' samples.

In DNA form, the CDR3 reads TGTGCCAGCAGTTACCGACAGGGCAGGGGGGGCGCTTTCTTT. It is translated as CASSYRQGRGGAFF. V and J are TRBV6-6 and TRBJ1-1; the match to TRBD1 covers 7 bases. CDR1 MNHNY and CDR2 SVGAGI come from the germline V gene (reference sequence). The CDR3 has 14 residues. Trimming removed 2 bases from V and 11 bases from J; junction bases left unmatched: 11.